These 27 T cell receptor beta chains were all obtained from the same sample, sequenced in a study of identical twins. TCRdb itself ran the 5' RACE reads through MiXCR, one entry per CDR3 protein. Of 420,000 or so distinct CDR3 sequences listed, 18% are singletons. Specimen: naive T cells sorted from blood. These receptors were collected from a man between 45 and 60 years old in good health.

The chain uses TRBV24-1 and TRBJ2-7; no firm D call. The CDR3 runs to 12 residues. Trimming cost V 3 bases and J 5 bases, with 7 bases left between them. Germline V gives CDR1 KGHDR, CDR2 SFDVKD. CDR3 loop: CATSDPLHEQYF. The CDR3, as DNA: TGTGCCACCAGTGATCCTCTCCACGAGCAGTACTTC.

This clonotype was observed a handful of times. V usage is TRBV18 and J usage is TRBJ1-4, with 8 bases aligning to TRBD1. Germline values: CDR1 KGHSH, CDR2 LQKENI. V lost 3 bases to trimming and J lost 8 bases; unmatched junction nucleotides: 8. The CDR3 is made up of 15 amino acids. CDR3 DNA sequence: TGTGCCAGCTCACCGCGGACAGGGCCCCAGGAAAAACTGTTTTTT. Its translation: CASSPRTGPQEKLFF.

Ten or more counts support this clonotype. V is TRBV29-1 and J is TRBJ1-2, with TRBD1 matching over 9 bases. CDR1 is SQVTM, CDR2 ANQGSEA, per germline. Trimming cost V 6 bases and J 6 bases; bases outside gene matches: 17. The length of the CDR3 is 16 residues. The CDR3 coding sequence is TGCAGCGTCTTATCGGTTCCGGGACAGGGATTGAATGGCTACACCTTC. Translating gives CSVLSVPGQGLNGYTF.

The gene calls are TRBV4-2 and TRBJ2-1; TRBD1 or TRBD2 may be the D gene (5 bases each). The CDR3 sequence is 15 residues long. The germline V gene has CDR1 LGHNA and CDR2 YNFKEQ. V was pared by 0 bases and J by 5 bases, with 11 bases between. The CDR3 region has the DNA TGTGCCAGCAGCCAAGAGGCAGGGCGGGACAATGAGCAGTTCTTC. Its translation: CASSQEAGRDNEQFF.

This clonotype turned up a few times. The rearrangement links TRBV3-1 to TRBJ1-1, with 7 positions matching TRBD1. The CDR3 sequence is 12 residues long. CDR1 and CDR2 from the germline V gene are LGHDT and YNNKEL (reference sequence). With V trimmed by 8 bases and J by 3 bases, 3 bases remained unmatched. This CDR3 reads CASATGDTEAFF. DNA of the CDR3: TGTGCCAGCGCTACAGGGGACACTGAAGCTTTCTTT.

V is TRBV7-2 and J is TRBJ2-1; D remains unclear. V dropped 5 bases and J dropped 8 bases, with 13 bases sitting between them. This CDR3 is built from 13 residues. Germline-derived CDR1 and CDR2 are SGHTA and FQGNSA. Here the CDR3 DNA reads TGTGCCAGCAGCACAGACTGGGTGGATGAGCAGTTCTTC. It yields the protein CASSTDWVDEQFF.

A few counts support this clonotype. Here the CDR3 DNA reads TGTGCCAGCGGACAGGAAGCTTTCTTT. Translated: CASGQEAFF. The chain joins TRBV28 to TRBJ1-1; possibly TRBD1 for D (6 bases). The CDR3 totals 9 residues. V lost 8 bases and J 8 bases, leaving 6 bases between the germline ends. Germline CDR1 reads MDHEN; CDR2 reads SYDVKM. Variable domain in full (rest from reference TRBV28 and TRBJ1-1): DVKVTQSSRYLVKRTGEKVFLECVQDMDHENMFWYRQDPGLGLRLIYFSYDVKMKEKGDIPEGYSVSREKKERFSLILESASTNQTSMYLCASGQEAFFGQGTRLTVV.

CDR3 DNA: TGCGCCAGCAGCCAAACTAGTGGGGACAGGGCGATCACCGGGGAGCTGTTTTTT. Amino acid sequence: CASSQTSGDRAITGELFF. The chain carries TRBV4-1 and TRBJ2-2; 9 bases map to TRBD1. V gave up 2 bases and J gave up 4 bases; unmatched junction bases: 11. CDR3 length: 18 amino acids. Germline CDR1 is MGHRA and CDR2 is YSYEKL.

This chain connects TRBV29-1 to TRBJ2-5, with unresolved D. The V and J ends lost 1 base and 0 bases respectively, with 9 bases between them. The CDR3 length is 14 residues. Germline-derived CDR1 and CDR2 are SQVTM and ANQGSEA. For the CDR3, the DNA is TGCAGCGTTGAAGCCCTTATGTACCAAGAGACCCAGTACTTC. It is translated as CSVEALMYQETQYF. The full variable domain, rest sourced from reference TRBV29-1 and TRBJ2-5, is SAVISQKPSRDICQRGTSLTIQCQVDSQVTMMFWYRQQPGQSLTLIATANQGSEATYESGFVIDKFPISRPNLTFSTLTVSNMSPEDSSIYLCSVEALMYQETQYFGPGTRLLVL.

The V gene is TRBV5-1, the J gene TRBJ1-1, with D hard to call. V was pared by 0 bases and J by 5 bases, with 11 bases between. The CDR3 totals 14 residues. The germline CDR1 and CDR2 sequences are SGHRS and YFSETQ. Here the CDR3 DNA reads TGCGCCAGCAGCTTGGGATCAAGTCGGACTGAAGCTTTCTTT. Its protein product is CASSLGSSRTEAFF.

This clonotype was picked up a small number of times. The rearrangement links TRBV6-1 to TRBJ1-1; perhaps TRBD1 as D (5 bases). The CDR3 length is 13 residues. The germline CDR1 and CDR2 sequences are MNHNS and SASEGT. V gave up 6 bases and J gave up 5 bases, with 13 bases separating them. CDR3 DNA: TGTGCCAGCAGGGCGGGGCCTCGGACTGAAGCTTTCTTT. Protein product: CASRAGPRTEAFF.

This clonotype was observed a handful of times. This may be a read error: a much more frequent sequence differs by one nucleotide. This chain links TRBV27 with TRBJ1-6; D gene ambiguous. The V and J ends lost 2 bases and 6 bases respectively, with 2 bases between them. The germline V gene has CDR1 MNHEY and CDR2 SMNVEV (reference sequence). The CDR3 covers 12 residues. The CDR3 here is CASSLINSPLHF. DNA of the CDR3: TGTGCCAGCAGTTTAATTAATTCACCCCTCCACTTT.

This clonotype turned up a few times. The gene calls are TRBV2 and TRBJ1-1, with TRBD1 matching 10 bases. Germline V CDR1 and CDR2: SNHLY, FYNNEI. The CDR3 spans 13 residues. J lost 5 bases, V lost 6 bases, and 3 bases had no gene match. CDR3 coding DNA: TGTGCCAGCAGGGACAGGGGGAAGACTGAAGCTTTCTTT. Its protein is CASRDRGKTEAFF. Together with reference TRBV2 and TRBJ1-1, the CDR3 gives the full variable domain: EPEVTQTPSHQVTQMGQEVILRCVPISNHLYFYWYRQILGQKVEFLVSFYNNEISEKSEIFDDQFSVERPDGSNFTLKIRSTKLEDSAMYFCASRDRGKTEAFFGQGTRLTVV.

This clonotype turned up a few times. The genes are TRBV7-2 and TRBJ2-1; 8 bases fit TRBD2. This CDR3 is built from 15 residues. Germline assignment: CDR1 SGHTA and CDR2 FQGNSA. Trimming removed 3 bases from V and 4 bases from J; junction bases left unmatched: 5. The CDR3 DNA reads as TGTGCCAGCAGCTTGGGTAGCGGGGAATACAATGAGCAGTTCTTC. Amino acid sequence: CASSLGSGEYNEQFF.

This clonotype was seen more than once but under ten times. The rearrangement joins TRBV4-3 to TRBJ1-5; D not certain. The V end lost 4 bases, the J end lost 6 bases, and 10 bases lay between the germline ends. The CDR3 is 13 amino acids. Germline values: CDR1 LGHNA, CDR2 YSLEER. CDR3 loop: CASSLMGGQPQHF. In DNA, the CDR3 is TGCGCCAGCAGCCTCATGGGTGGTCAGCCCCAGCATTTT.

The gene calls are TRBV6-6 and TRBJ1-5; D is undetermined. Germline V lookup: CDR1 MNHNY, CDR2 SVGAGI (reference sequence). V dropped 6 bases and J dropped 3 bases, with 9 bases sitting between them. This CDR3 has 13 residues. The CDR3 nucleotides are TGTGCCAGCAGGGTAGGGTACAATCAGCCCCAGCATTTT. Amino acids: CASRVGYNQPQHF.

This clonotype has at least ten counts. V is TRBV12-3 or TRBV12-4 and J is TRBJ1-1; no reliable D call. The CDR3 has 15 amino acids. Trimming pared 0 bases from V and 1 base from J, leaving 9 bases between. This chain's CDR3 is CASSLALVKNTEAFF. CDR3 DNA: TGTGCCAGCAGTTTAGCGCTAGTCAAGAACACTGAAGCTTTCTTT.

This clonotype was picked up many times. The rearrangement joins TRBV7-2 to TRBJ1-2, with D possibly matching TRBD1 (6 bases). Trimming shortened V by 5 bases and J by 4 bases, and 14 bases separated the two germline ends. CDR1 and CDR2 (germline): SGHTA, FQGNSA. The CDR3 is 14 amino acids. Here the CDR3 reads CASSPAGTTYGYTF. DNA for the CDR3: TGTGCCAGCAGCCCAGCAGGGACAACCTATGGCTACACCTTC.

The chain links TRBV7-3 to TRBJ2-3, with 7 bases matching TRBD2. Germline CDR1 is SGHTA and CDR2 is FQGTGA. The trim removed 2 bases at V and 1 base at J, leaving 6 bases unmatched. CDR3 length: 16 residues. For the CDR3, the DNA is TGTGCCAGCAGCTTAGCTAGCGGAGGCCGCACAGATACGCAGTATTTT. Translated, it gives CASSLASGGRTDTQYF.

The V gene is TRBV12-3 or TRBV12-4, the J gene TRBJ2-5; 9 positions match TRBD2. The CDR3 extends over 15 amino acids. With V trimmed by 2 bases and J by 6 bases, 7 bases remained unmatched. CDR3 residues: CASSLWRGGRKTQYF. DNA of the CDR3: TGTGCCAGCAGTTTATGGCGGGGGGGCAGAAAGACCCAGTACTTC.

The CDR3 here is CASSPSGAGGGEQFF. In nucleotides, the CDR3 is TGTGCCAGCAGCCCTTCCGGGGCTGGCGGGGGTGAGCAGTTCTTC. This chain links TRBV7-2 with TRBJ2-1, with 7 bases fitting TRBD2. The CDR3 runs 15 residues. The trim removed 5 bases at V and 9 bases at J, leaving 13 bases unmatched. Germline V lookup: CDR1 SGHTA, CDR2 FQGNSA.

This clonotype has only a few counts. The chain has TRBV6-1 and TRBJ2-3; D is perhaps TRBD2 (6 bases). Germline CDR1 is MNHNS and CDR2 is SASEGT. V was cut by 11 bases and J by 4 bases, with 22 bases left in between. The CDR3 is 15 amino acids. CDR3 in DNA: TGTGCCCACGAGGAGGGGCAGGGCGAGGCAGATACGCAGTATTTT. Encoded protein: CAHEEGQGEADTQYF.

This rearrangement joins TRBV5-1 to TRBJ1-1, with D perhaps matching TRBD1 (5 bases). The germline V and J ends were trimmed by 3 bases and 3 bases, with 21 bases remaining between them. The CDR3 runs 17 residues. The germline V gene has CDR1 SGHRS and CDR2 YFSETQ. CDR3 region: CASSSRAPFRGDTEAFF. CDR3 DNA sequence: TGCGCCAGCAGCTCCCGGGCCCCCTTTAGAGGGGACACTGAAGCTTTCTTT.

In its sample, this clonotype was seen a few times. In this CDR3 the conserved last residue, phenylalanine or tryptophan, is missing, so a read error is likely. No DNA is shown, since the ends of the CDR3 on it are uncertain; the CDR3 is the one TCRdb lists. This chain connects TRBV28 to TRBJ2-1; TRBD1, the table's D call, was not compared with the DNA. The germline V gene has CDR1 MDHEN and CDR2 SYDVKM. The CDR3 is 13 residues long, ends included. CDR3 loop: CASSLNRDTINVS.

The chain couples TRBV20-1 to TRBJ2-3; D gene unclear. The CDR3 totals 12 residues. Germline V gene sequence: CDR1 DFQATT, CDR2 SNEGSKA (reference sequence). Between the trimmed V and J ends, which lost 6 bases and 2 bases, there was a span of 9 bases. CDR3: CSADGNTDTQYF. The DNA for the CDR3 is TGCAGTGCCGATGGAAACACAGATACGCAGTATTTT.

V gene TRBV7-9 combines with J gene TRBJ1-1; 7 nucleotides match TRBD1. The CDR3 is made up of 15 amino acids. With 5 bases clipped from V and 1 base from J, the junction kept 7 bases outside the gene matches. Germline V gives CDR1 SEHNR, CDR2 FQNEAQ (reference sequence). In DNA form, the CDR3 reads TGTGCCAGCAGCGGGGCCGGGACAGCGAACACTGAAGCTTTCTTT. This translates into CASSGAGTANTEAFF. Variable domain in full (rest from reference TRBV7-9 and TRBJ1-1): DTGVSQNPRHKITKRGQNVTFRCDPISEHNRLYWYRQTLGQGPEFLTYFQNEAQLEKSRLLSDRFSAERPKGSFSTLEIQRTEQGDSAMYLCASSGAGTANTEAFFGQGTRLTVV.

The sample holds a few counts of this clonotype. An end of the junction differs from the germline gene, which may be a read error. The chain recombines TRBV28 with TRBJ2-7; D might be TRBD1 (6 bases). This CDR3 region has 13 residues. The germline V gene encodes CDR1 MDHEN and CDR2 SYDVKM. The CDR3: CASRATGSFEQYF. In DNA form, the CDR3 reads TGTGCCAGCAGGGCGACAGGTTCCTTCGAGCAGTACTTC.